These 25 T cell receptor beta chains share one sample of origin, sequenced in a study of a mutant IDH1 vaccine in newly diagnosed glioma. Their antigens remain unidentified. Assay used: immunoSEQ multiplex PCR; TCRdb lists only in-frame clones, some missing. The sample contains roughly 38,000 clones, about 75% of which appear only once. Time point indicated: week 23, last vaccination. Vaccinated patients received 300 ug of mutant IDH1 20-mer peptide per dose, with topical imiquimod. The input for sequencing was PBMCs, taken from a glioma patient whose treatment included an IDH1 peptide vaccine. The receptor source for this set is a man between 50 and 59 years old with glioma.

In its sample, this clone was seen a few times. J is TRBJ1-1 and V is TRBV14; no definite D call. Germline V lookup: CDR1 SGHDN, CDR2 FVKESK. Between the trimmed V and J ends, which lost 4 bases and 4 bases, there was a span of 13 bases. This CDR3 has 14 amino acids. In nucleotides, the CDR3 is TGTGCCAGCAGCCGTTGGGATCAGGTCACTGAAGCTTTCTTT. It yields the protein CASSRWDQVTEAFF.

The chain links TRBV9 to TRBJ1-5; 8 nucleotides match TRBD1. Germline V gene sequence: CDR1 SGDLS, CDR2 YYNGEE. Trimming removed 3 bases from V and 7 bases from J; junction bases left unmatched: 3. The CDR3 contains 13 residues. This chain's CDR3 is CASSAGQGQPQHF. The CDR3 nucleotides are TGTGCCAGCAGCGCCGGACAGGGACAGCCCCAGCATTTT.

The chain employs TRBV2 and TRBJ1-6, with TRBD1 matching 7 bases. The CDR3 is 18 amino acids. The V gene's germline CDR1 is SNHLY and CDR2 FYNNEI. Trimming cost V 8 bases and J 8 bases; bases outside gene matches: 21. The CDR3 DNA sequence: TGTGCCAGCCGCGAACAGGGGTGGTCGGGAAATGGATATTCACCCCTCCACTTT. It specifies CASREQGWSGNGYSPLHF.

V usage is TRBV10-3 and J usage is TRBJ2-5; 7 bases fit TRBD1. With 3 bases clipped from V and 5 bases from J, the junction kept 15 bases outside the gene matches. The germline V gene encodes CDR1 ENHRY and CDR2 SYGVKD. This CDR3 has 17 amino acids. The CDR3 sequence is CAISESGQAILGETQYF. The DNA of the CDR3 is TGTGCCATCAGTGAATCCGGACAGGCGATTCTGGGGGAGACCCAGTACTTC.

V gene TRBV6-5 combines with J gene TRBJ2-1; no clear D. The V gene's germline CDR1 is MNHEY and CDR2 SVGAGI. The length of the CDR3 is 15 residues. Trimming left V 5 bases short and J 5 bases short, with 16 bases between. CDR3 nucleotides: TGTGCCAGCAGTACCCCTCGTAGTTGGAACAATGAGCAGTTCTTC. As protein: CASSTPRSWNNEQFF.

V usage is TRBV10-3 and J usage is TRBJ1-2; D not certain. The CDR3 extends over 12 amino acids. The germline CDR1 and CDR2 sequences are ENHRY and SYGVKD. The V gene lost 3 bases and the J gene lost 2 bases, with 4 bases spanning the gap. CDR3 residues: CAISEKNYGYTF. CDR3 in DNA: TGTGCCATCAGTGAAAAAAACTATGGCTACACCTTC.

CDR3 coding DNA: TGTGCCAGCAGCTTGACAGGGGGAGAGACTGAAGCTTTCTTT. Translating it yields CASSLTGGETEAFF. V gene TRBV7-6 combines with J gene TRBJ1-1; 9 nucleotides match TRBD1. CDR1 is SGHVS and CDR2 is FNYEAQ in the germline V gene. The CDR3 consists of 14 residues. J lost 5 bases, V lost 3 bases, and 4 bases had no gene match.

The rearrangement uses TRBV14 and TRBJ1-2; 9 bases agree with TRBD1. Germline lookup yields CDR1 SGHDN and CDR2 FVKESK. The trim removed 3 bases at V and 5 bases at J, leaving 16 bases unmatched. This CDR3 is 18 amino acids long. Here the CDR3 reads CASSQGMGQGVLRYGYTF. As DNA, the CDR3 is TGTGCCAGCAGCCAGGGAATGGGACAGGGTGTACTAAGGTATGGCTACACCTTC.

The chain links TRBV7-2 to TRBJ1-1; no clear D gene. V was pared by 5 bases and J by 5 bases, with 12 bases between. The CDR3 is 13 amino acids. Germline loops: CDR1 SGHTA, CDR2 FQGNSA. For the CDR3, the DNA is TGTGCCAGCAGCCCTCACCCTCTGACTGAAGCTTTCTTT. It encodes CASSPHPLTEAFF.

The chain has TRBV4-1 and TRBJ2-1, with 9 nucleotides matching TRBD2. V shed 2 bases and J 4 bases; nucleotides not matched to a gene: 12. CDR3 length: 18 amino acids. CDR1 and CDR2 from the germline V gene are MGHRA and YSYEKL. The CDR3 sequence is CASSQTSPETSGYNEQFF. CDR3 sequence (DNA): TGCGCCAGCAGCCAAACCTCCCCGGAGACTAGCGGTTACAATGAGCAGTTCTTC.

This sequence joins TRBV18 and TRBJ1-5; TRBD1 agrees at 8 bases. The J segment lost 6 bases and the V segment lost 2 bases, leaving 3 bases of the junction unmatched. Germline CDR1 KGHSH, CDR2 LQKENI. The CDR3 runs to 14 residues. This CDR3 is CASSPGQGLQPQHF. CDR3 bases: TGTGCCAGCTCACCAGGACAGGGCCTTCAGCCCCAGCATTTT.

This clone turned up a few times. The chain combines TRBV5-5 with TRBJ1-4; 7 bases match TRBD1. V dropped 2 bases and J dropped 4; count of bases not matched to a gene: 5. Germline V gene sequence: CDR1 SGHKS, CDR2 YYEKEE (reference sequence). The CDR3 extends over 15 amino acids. CDR3 residues: CASSLTGQFNEKLFF. The CDR3 DNA follows: TGTGCCAGCAGCTTAACGGGACAGTTTAATGAAAAACTGTTTTTT. Full variable domain (missing parts from reference TRBV5-5 and TRBJ1-4): DAGVTQSPTHLIKTRGQQVTLRCSPISGHKSVSWYQQVLGQGPQFIFQYYEKEERGRGNFPDRFSARQFPNYSSELNVNALLLGDSALYLCASSLTGQFNEKLFFGSGTQLSVL.

This clone is a singleton in its sample. This chain links TRBV18 with TRBJ1-4, with D maybe TRBD1 (5 bases). Germline loops: CDR1 KGHSH, CDR2 LQKENI. The V end lost 1 base, the J end lost 4 bases, and 7 bases lay between the germline ends. The CDR3 consists of 14 residues. Here the CDR3 DNA reads TGTGCCAGCTCACCACGGGGGAGTAATGAAAAACTGTTTTTT. Its protein is CASSPRGSNEKLFF.

The rearrangement links TRBV13 to TRBJ2-4, with D maybe TRBD2 (5 bases). This CDR3 has 13 amino acids. V was cut by 5 bases and J by 7 bases, with 12 bases left in between. Germline loops: CDR1 PRHDT, CDR2 FYEKMQ (reference sequence). The DNA of the CDR3 is TGTGCCAGCAGCCCCCCGGGCGGGAACATTCAGTACTTC. It is translated as CASSPPGGNIQYF.

This clone was found a few times. V usage is TRBV5-6 and J usage is TRBJ1-1; D is unresolved. Germline V lookup: CDR1 SGHDT, CDR2 YYEEEE. The V end was cut by 5 bases, the J end by 7 bases, with 9 bases between. The CDR3 contains 11 residues. The CDR3 DNA sequence: TGTGCCAGCAGTGGCAGGAGTGAAGCTTTCTTT. This gives the protein CASSGRSEAFF.

This clone has a handful of counts. V and J are TRBV4-3 and TRBJ1-5; D not resolved. The germline V gene encodes CDR1 LGHNA and CDR2 YSLEER. The CDR3 has 15 residues. The ends were cut back, 5 bases at V and 0 bases at J, with 11 bases in the middle. CDR3 in DNA: TGCGCCAGCAGCTCGGACCGGAATAGCAATCAGCCCCAGCATTTT. It encodes CASSSDRNSNQPQHF.

J is TRBJ2-2 and V is TRBV25-1, with a possible D match to TRBD2 (5 bases). The ends were cut back, 2 bases at V and 0 bases at J, with 7 bases in the middle. The germline V gene encodes CDR1 MGHDK and CDR2 SYGVNS. The CDR3 loop spans 15 amino acids. The CDR3 DNA is TGTGCCAGCAGTGAACCGGGGACGAACACCGGGGAGCTGTTTTTT. It translates to CASSEPGTNTGELFF.

V is TRBV6-6 and J is TRBJ2-6; a weak D match, TRBD1 (7 bases). Trimming left V 11 bases short and J 4 bases short, with 15 bases between. Germline V CDR1 and CDR2: MNHNY, SVGAGI (reference sequence). The CDR3 is 14 amino acids. CDR3 residues: CASSGGQGANVLTF. The CDR3 coding sequence is TGTGCCTCCTCCGGGGGACAGGGGGCCAACGTCCTGACTTTC.

This clone was recorded a few times. This chain uses TRBV7-6 with TRBJ1-2; D uncertain. This CDR3 is 14 amino acids long. Trimming shortened V by 1 base and J by 8 bases, and 14 bases separated the two germline ends. CDR1 and CDR2 from the germline V gene are SGHVS and FNYEAQ. The CDR3 here is CASSLGGREGGYTF. In DNA form, the CDR3 reads TGTGCCAGCAGCTTAGGAGGGAGGGAGGGCGGCTACACCTTC. The whole variable domain, filled in from reference TRBV7-6 and TRBJ1-2, reads GAGVSQSPRYKVTKRGQDVALRCDPISGHVSLYWYRQALGQGPEFLTYFNYEAQQDKSGLPNDRFSAERPEGSISTLTIQRTEQRDSAMYRCASSLGGREGGYTFGSGTRLTVV.

The chain couples TRBV5-6 to TRBJ1-1; 7 bases are a match to TRBD1. Germline lookup yields CDR1 SGHDT and CDR2 YYEEEE. The V segment lost 0 bases and the J segment 5 bases; nucleotides outside the gene matches: 4. The CDR3 is 14 residues long. CDR3 sequence reads: CASSLGQGRTEAFF. The DNA of the CDR3 is TGTGCCAGCAGCTTGGGACAGGGTAGGACTGAAGCTTTCTTT.

The chain links TRBV25-1 to TRBJ2-7; 10 bases are a match to TRBD1. Unmatched junction bases numbered 7, after V lost 4 bases and J lost 7 bases. The CDR3 covers 14 residues. Germline-derived CDR1 and CDR2 are MGHDK and SYGVNS. CDR3 region: CASSASTGGYEQYF. CDR3 nucleotide sequence: TGTGCCAGCAGTGCCTCGACAGGGGGCTATGAGCAGTACTTC.

V usage is TRBV6-5 and J usage is TRBJ1-2; D possibly corresponds to TRBD1 (5 bases). This CDR3 has 13 amino acids. Germline V lookup: CDR1 MNHEY, CDR2 SVGAGI. V gave up 7 bases and J gave up 3 bases, with 12 bases separating them. In DNA form, the CDR3 reads TGTGCCAGCAAAGACGGGGCAGACTATGGCTACACCTTC. Its protein product is CASKDGADYGYTF.

This rearrangement joins TRBV9 to TRBJ2-2; TRBD2 matches 7 bases. Germline loops: CDR1 SGDLS, CDR2 YYNGEE. The CDR3 length is 16 residues. V dropped 0 bases and J dropped 2; count of bases not matched to a gene: 4. The CDR3 DNA reads as TGTGCCAGCAGCGTAGGGGAGGGCGGAAACACCGGGGAGCTGTTTTTT. Translation: CASSVGEGGNTGELFF.

The chain couples TRBV7-2 to TRBJ2-5, with 7 bases that match TRBD2. Germline V gene sequence: CDR1 SGHTA, CDR2 FQGNSA. V shed 4 bases, J shed 4 bases, and the junction held 6 bases outside the gene matches. The length of the CDR3 is 14 residues. CDR3 sequence reads: CASSSRTRGETQYF. In DNA, the CDR3 is TGTGCCAGCAGCTCTCGGACTAGAGGAGAGACCCAGTACTTC.

This clone appeared a few times. The chain joins TRBV5-1 to TRBJ2-7; 12 bases map to TRBD2. The germline V gene encodes CDR1 SGHRS and CDR2 YFSETQ. With 4 bases clipped from V and 10 bases from J, the junction kept 9 bases outside the gene matches. This CDR3 contains 14 residues. CDR3 DNA sequence: TGCGCCAGCAGCGGATCGACTAGCGGGGGAGCCCAGTACTTC. As protein: CASSGSTSGGAQYF. The complete variable domain, with remaining parts taken from reference TRBV5-1 and TRBJ2-7, reads KAGVTQTPRYLIKTRGQQVTLSCSPISGHRSVSWYQQTPGQGLQFLFEYFSETQRNKGNFPGRFSGRQFSNSRSEMNVSTLELGDSALYLCASSGSTSGGAQYFGPGTRLTVT.